This T cell receptor beta chain appears in the sequencing data of a study of blood T cell repertoires in COVID-19. As for the study in general: COVID-19 samples from acute and convalescent phases originated in the United States, Italy and Spain. Nucleic acid was either cDNA or gDNA, and it came from T cells, B-cell-depleted T cells, or PBMCs.

This clone came up a few times. The CDR3 covers 12 residues. Trimming left V 1 base short and J 8 bases short, with 10 bases between. Looked up from germline, CDR1 is SGHDT and CDR2 is YYEEEE. In the authors' workflow: Using reference gene primer amplification, nucleated cell counts were estimated. Using immunoSEQ multiplex PCR, the repertoire was profiled, and TCRdb retains in-frame clones only, with some absent. V and J calls and clone size are those listed in that table; D and trimming were worked out from the DNA. The sample lists over 60,000 clones, 76% occurring once. The specimen sequenced was peripheral blood. The chain has TRBV5-6 and TRBJ2-7, with D possibly being TRBD1 (6 bases). The source is a man in his sixties with COVID-19, enrolled during active disease. CDR3 nucleotides: TGTGCCAGCAGCTTGTCAGGGGACCAGCAGTACTTC. It yields the protein CASSLSGDQQYF.